These 16 T cell receptor beta chains came from one sample sequenced in a study of human T cells and chemical hapten exposure. As to time point: patch test 1, 2 weeks after DPC sensitization. Described treatment: therapeutic diphenylcyclopropenone sensitization with weekly scalp DPC. TCRdb processed the RACE reads anew with MiXCR; each CDR3 protein has one entry. The profile covers tens of thousands of distinct CDR3 sequences, with roughly a tenth appearing a single time and roughly 2.4% taken by the ten largest. The source material was whole blood, sampled in connection with sensitization to the hapten diphenylcyclopropenone (DPC). These receptors all come from a man in his forties with alopecia areata. Some clones in this sample may be carry-over from other donors' samples.

At least ten counts were recorded for this clonotype. The J gene is TRBJ1-5, the V gene TRBV20-1, with D hard to call. V shed 2 bases and J shed 5 bases, with 10 bases lying between them. The CDR3 length is 13 residues. CDR1 and CDR2 from the germline V gene are DFQATT and SNEGSKA (reference sequence). The CDR3 DNA follows: TGCAGTGCTAGATCAGGAACCTATCAGCCCCAGCATTTT. Translating it yields CSARSGTYQPQHF.

At least ten counts were recorded for this clonotype. The chain joins TRBV30 to TRBJ1-1, with TRBD1 identical over 7 bases. The CDR3 runs to 13 residues. The junction had 6 bases not matched to a gene; V was cut back by 5 bases and J by 3 bases. Germline V gene lookup returns CDR1 GTSNPN and CDR2 SVGIG (reference sequence). DNA for the CDR3: TGTGCCTGGCGGACAGGACGGGACACTGAAGCTTTCTTT. As protein: CAWRTGRDTEAFF.

This clonotype was seen many times. The chain joins TRBV19 to TRBJ2-1; no clear D. The ends were cut back, 5 bases at V and 0 bases at J, with 8 bases in the middle. The CDR3 is 14 residues long. Germline V gene sequence: CDR1 LNHDA, CDR2 SQIVND (reference sequence). The CDR3 DNA reads TGTGCCAGTAGTGTGGTCAGCTCCTACAATGAGCAGTTCTTC. This gives the protein CASSVVSSYNEQFF.

The V gene is TRBV7-2, the J gene TRBJ2-2, with 10 bases identical to TRBD2. The CDR3 totals 16 residues. The ends lost 1 base at V and 7 bases at J; junction bases unmatched: 6. Germline CDR1 SGHTA, CDR2 FQGNSA. The CDR3 nucleotides are TGTGCCAGCAGCTTAGGGCTAGCGGGGGTCGGCGGGGAGCTGTTTTTT. The encoded protein is CASSLGLAGVGGELFF.

The rearrangement joins TRBV21-1 to TRBJ2-7; TRBD1, the table's D call, lacks a check against the DNA. TRBV21-1 is an annotated pseudogene. The CDR3 runs 15 residues. The CDR3 DNA follows: TGTGCCAGCAGCCTCCGGACAGGGGCCCTCTACGAGCAGTACGTC. This gives the protein CASSLRTGALYEQYV.

This clonotype was counted a few times. V and J are TRBV5-4 and TRBJ1-3; D unresolved. The CDR3 loop spans 15 amino acids. Looked up from germline, CDR1 is SGHNT and CDR2 is YYREEE (reference sequence). V was pared by 5 bases and J by 0 bases, with 12 bases between. CDR3 amino acids: CASSPGRSSGNTIYF. CDR3 nucleotides: TGTGCCAGCAGTCCCGGACGGAGCTCTGGAAACACCATATATTTT.

This clonotype was recorded many times. The gene calls are TRBV11-3 and TRBJ2-3; no clear D gene. Trimming took 4 bases from V and 1 from J, leaving 3 bases between them. CDR1 is SGHNT, CDR2 YENEEA, per germline. The CDR3 is 12 residues long. CDR3 in amino acids: CASSSGTDTQYF. The DNA for the CDR3 is TGTGCCAGCAGCTCCGGCACAGATACGCAGTATTTT.

At least ten counts were recorded for this clonotype. J is TRBJ1-1 and V is TRBV7-9; D is ambiguous. V was pared by 2 bases and J by 6 bases, with 10 bases between. CDR3 length: 13 amino acids. Germline V gives CDR1 SEHNR, CDR2 FQNEAQ (reference sequence). The CDR3 bases are TGTGCCAGCAGCTTAAAGGGTACAGCTGAAGCTTTCTTT. Translation gives CASSLKGTAEAFF.

The CDR3 spells CASSSRANIQYF. The CDR3 nucleotides read TGTGCCAGCAGTAGCAGGGCAAACATTCAGTACTTC. This chain joins TRBV2 and TRBJ2-4; D may be TRBD1 (5 bases). CDR1 SNHLY and CDR2 FYNNEI come from the germline V gene. This CDR3 is built from 12 residues. V lost 5 bases to trimming and J lost 6 bases, with 8 bases between them.

The genes are TRBV6-2 or TRBV6-3 and TRBJ2-7; TRBD2 agrees at 7 bases. This CDR3 comprises 14 residues. CDR1 is MNHEY and CDR2 is SVGEGT in the germline V gene. The J segment lost 5 bases and the V segment lost 6 bases, leaving 10 bases of the junction unmatched. The CDR3 DNA sequence: TGTGCCAGCAGCTCCGGGACTATGTTCGACGAGCAGTACTTC. This translates into CASSSGTMFDEQYF.

A few counts support this clonotype. The V gene is TRBV6-2 or TRBV6-3, the J gene TRBJ2-7; 11 bases agree with TRBD1. In germline, CDR1 is MNHEY, CDR2 SVGEGT. CDR3 length: 15 residues. The trim removed 6 bases at V and 5 bases at J, leaving 9 bases unmatched. The CDR3 DNA sequence: TGTGCCAGCAGCCAACCGGGACAGGGGGAGGACGAGCAGTACTTC. Residues: CASSQPGQGEDEQYF.

The V gene is TRBV29-1, the J gene TRBJ2-2, with TRBD2 identical over 9 bases. The CDR3 covers 14 residues. CDR1 is SQVTM, CDR2 ANQGSEA, per germline. V shed 3 bases, J shed 6 bases, and the junction held 5 bases outside the gene matches. The CDR3, as DNA: TGCAGCGTTGAGGCTAGCGGGATCCCCGGGGAGCTGTTTTTT. Translated, it gives CSVEASGIPGELFF.

In this sample, this clonotype turned up a few times. J is TRBJ1-5 and V is TRBV7-8; D is undetermined. V lost 5 bases and J lost 10, with 12 bases in between. CDR1 SGHVS and CDR2 FQNEAQ come from the germline V gene. CDR3 size: 12 residues. The CDR3 reads CASSSGRFPQHF. CDR3 in DNA: TGTGCCAGCAGCAGCGGACGGTTTCCCCAGCATTTT.

This clonotype was seen a single time. The chain employs TRBV12-3 or TRBV12-4 and TRBJ2-3, with unresolved D. The CDR3 sequence is 12 residues long. Trimming cost V 5 bases and J 5 bases, with 8 bases left between them. CDR3 loop: CASSPSKDTQYF. CDR3 nucleotide sequence: TGTGCCAGCAGTCCTTCCAAAGATACGCAGTATTTT.

The CDR3 nucleotides read TGTGCCAGCAGCTTGGAGGGAAACTATGGCTACACCTTC. Residues: CASSLEGNYGYTF. The V gene is TRBV5-5, the J gene TRBJ1-2, with no clear D. The CDR3 totals 13 residues. V was pared by 0 bases and J by 2 bases, with 5 bases between. Germline V CDR1 and CDR2: SGHKS, YYEKEE (reference sequence).

This clonotype was observed a few times. The V call is TRBV18, the J call TRBJ1-5, with a weak D call TRBD1 (5 bases). CDR1 and CDR2 (germline): KGHSH, LQKENI. The CDR3 contains 14 residues. Deletions cut 2 bases from V and 6 bases from J, with 11 bases between. CDR3: CASSPDQGGQPQHF. In nucleotides, the CDR3 is TGTGCCAGCTCACCAGATCAGGGCGGTCAGCCCCAGCATTTT.